This T cell receptor (beta chain) appears in the sequencing data of a study of T-cell reconstitution after alpha-beta-depleted transplantation in children. This clonotype occurred a few times. Library preparation (for TCRbeta) was performed with unique molecular identifiers. TCRdb re-called the PCR reads with MiXCR, one entry per CDR3 protein. The table includes about 580,000 distinct CDR3 sequences, 27% detected once. This TCR was recovered from a boy younger than two with Wiskott-Aldrich syndrome, due to receive a stem cell transplant. The specimen comprised PBMCs, sampled before TCRalphabeta/CD19-depleted stem cell transplant.

The CDR3 nucleotides are TGTGCCATCGGGGGGACAAGAAATCAAGAGACCCAGTACTTC. It is translated as CAIGGTRNQETQYF. V and J are TRBV10-3 and TRBJ2-5; D might be TRBD1 or TRBD2, each matching 6 bases. The CDR3 has 14 residues. Germline CDR1 and CDR2: ENHRY and SYGVKD. Trimming shortened V by 8 bases and J by 2 bases, and 15 bases separated the two germline ends.